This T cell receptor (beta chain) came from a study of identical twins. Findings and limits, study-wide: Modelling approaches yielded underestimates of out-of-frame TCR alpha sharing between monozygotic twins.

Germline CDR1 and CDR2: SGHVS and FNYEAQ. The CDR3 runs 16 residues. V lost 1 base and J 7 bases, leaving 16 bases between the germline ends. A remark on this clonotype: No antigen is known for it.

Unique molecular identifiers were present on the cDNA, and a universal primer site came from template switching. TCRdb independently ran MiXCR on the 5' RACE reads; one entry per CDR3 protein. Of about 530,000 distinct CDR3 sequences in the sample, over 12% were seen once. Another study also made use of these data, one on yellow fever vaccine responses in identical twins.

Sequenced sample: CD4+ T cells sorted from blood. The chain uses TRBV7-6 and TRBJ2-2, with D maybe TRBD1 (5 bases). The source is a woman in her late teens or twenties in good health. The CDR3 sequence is CASSLVTGQLSGELFF. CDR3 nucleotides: TGTGCCAGCAGCTTAGTAACAGGCCAGTTGAGCGGGGAGCTGTTTTTT.